The 23 T cell receptor beta chains below were found in one sample sequenced in a study of cytomegalovirus exposure and HLA in healthy donors. The primer mix had 60 Vbeta and 13 Jbeta primers. TCRdb's copy holds only in-frame clones and misses some; the assay was immunoSEQ multiplex PCR. The table records over 100,000 clones, nearly 75% of them present only once. Sequenced material: PBMCs. The source of these receptors is a man between 25 and 39 years old in good health and CMV-seropositive.

The chain carries TRBV27 and TRBJ2-7, with D unresolved. CDR1 is MNHEY and CDR2 is SMNVEV in the germline V gene (reference sequence). This CDR3 has 15 residues. The germline V and J ends were trimmed by 5 bases and 4 bases, with 18 bases remaining between them. The CDR3 DNA is TGTGCCAGCAGTATCCCCCCAACAGTAGTTTACGAGCAGTACTTC. Protein product: CASSIPPTVVYEQYF.

The chain carries TRBV4-1 and TRBJ1-2; weak D call: TRBD1 (6 bases). CDR3 size: 15 residues. Germline lookup yields CDR1 MGHRA and CDR2 YSYEKL. The V gene lost 0 bases and the J gene lost 4 bases, with 12 bases spanning the gap. The CDR3 sequence is CASSQEGTTGYGYTF. DNA of the CDR3: TGCGCCAGCAGCCAAGAGGGGACAACCGGCTATGGCTACACCTTC.

J is TRBJ1-3 and V is TRBV30; TRBD1 matches 11 bases. Germline V gene data show CDR1 as GTSNPN and CDR2 as SVGIG (reference sequence). The CDR3 spans 15 residues. V trimming: 3 bases; J trimming: 4 bases; junction bases outside the gene matches: 5. The CDR3 sequence: CAWSLDRGQGNTIYF. In DNA, the CDR3 is TGTGCCTGGAGCCTGGACAGGGGGCAAGGAAACACCATATATTTT.

V usage is TRBV9 and J usage is TRBJ2-3; D remains unclear. Trimming left V 3 bases short and J 0 bases short, with 5 bases between. Germline V gives CDR1 SGDLS, CDR2 YYNGEE. The CDR3 consists of 13 residues. The CDR3 DNA reads TGTGCCAGCAGCGCCACTAGCACAGATACGCAGTATTTT. Protein: CASSATSTDTQYF.

This chain uses TRBV5-4 with TRBJ2-3, with a tentative D call TRBD2 (5 bases). The germline gives CDR1 SGHNT, CDR2 YYREEE (reference sequence). V lost 4 bases and J 2 bases, leaving 11 bases between the germline ends. There are 14 residues in the CDR3. The CDR3 DNA reads TGTGCCAGCAGCGACGGGGTTACCACAGATACGCAGTATTTT. This translates into CASSDGVTTDTQYF.

The genes are TRBV30 and TRBJ2-6, with D possibly being TRBD1 (5 bases). Trimming cost V 2 bases and J 0 bases, with 14 bases left between them. CDR3 length equals 17 residues. CDR1 is GTSNPN and CDR2 is SVGIG in the germline V gene (reference sequence). CDR3 DNA: TGTGCCTGGAGTCGACAGCCCATCAGCTCTGGGGCCAACGTCCTGACTTTC. This translates into CAWSRQPISSGANVLTF.

The chain joins TRBV28 to TRBJ2-7, with no clear D. This CDR3 is 12 amino acids long. Looked up from germline, CDR1 is MDHEN and CDR2 is SYDVKM. Trimming cost V 8 bases and J 0 bases, with 8 bases left between them. As DNA, the CDR3 is TGTGCCAGCTACCGCAGCTCCTACGAGCAGTACTTC. It translates to CASYRSSYEQYF.

The V call is TRBV4-3, the J call TRBJ2-2; 9 positions match TRBD1. The CDR3 extends over 16 amino acids. V trimming: 0 bases; J trimming: 4 bases; junction bases outside the gene matches: 3. Germline loops: CDR1 LGHNA, CDR2 YSLEER. The CDR3 reads CASSQDLTGGTGELFF. CDR3 coding DNA: TGCGCCAGCAGCCAAGATTTGACAGGGGGCACCGGGGAGCTGTTTTTT.

There are a few counts of this clone. V usage is TRBV10-2 and J usage is TRBJ2-7, with TRBD1 matching over 9 bases. The junction had 6 bases not matched to a gene; V was cut back by 6 bases and J by 6 bases. This CDR3 is 13 amino acids long. Germline V gene sequence: CDR1 WSHSY, CDR2 SAAADI. The CDR3: CASRRDRVGEQYF. The CDR3 region has the DNA TGCGCCAGCAGGCGGGACAGGGTAGGCGAGCAGTACTTC.

The CDR3 protein is CASSRRTGNEAGELFF. CDR3 DNA sequence: TGCGCCAGCAGCCGAAGGACAGGGAATGAGGCCGGGGAGCTGTTTTTT. V gene TRBV4-3 combines with J gene TRBJ2-2; TRBD1 matches at 8 bases. Unmatched junction bases numbered 10, after V lost 4 bases and J lost 6 bases. This CDR3 is 16 amino acids long. CDR1 LGHNA and CDR2 YSLEER come from the germline V gene.

V usage is TRBV9 and J usage is TRBJ1-6; D unclear. V lost 0 bases, J lost 1 base, and 5 bases lay in between. Germline V lookup: CDR1 SGDLS, CDR2 YYNGEE. The CDR3 is 15 amino acids. Here the CDR3 reads CASSVGGSYNSPLHF. The CDR3 DNA is TGTGCCAGCAGCGTAGGAGGGTCCTATAATTCACCCCTCCACTTT.

The chain joins TRBV10-3 to TRBJ1-3; no firm D call. Germline-derived CDR1 and CDR2 are ENHRY and SYGVKD. This CDR3 contains 12 residues. V lost 9 bases and J 0 bases, leaving 6 bases between the germline ends. CDR3 nucleotides: TGTGCCATTGGGCTCTCTGGAAACACCATATATTTT. Residues: CAIGLSGNTIYF.

The chain employs TRBV5-6 and TRBJ2-3; D perhaps matches TRBD1 (5 bases). The CDR3 covers 18 residues. The V end was cut by 6 bases, the J end by 0 bases, with 23 bases between. Germline-derived CDR1 and CDR2 are SGHDT and YYEEEE. The CDR3 spells CASNNVRGRQVSTDTQYF. The CDR3 nucleotides read TGTGCCAGCAACAATGTAAGGGGCAGGCAAGTTAGCACAGATACGCAGTATTTT.

This clone showed up just a few times. V is TRBV28 and J is TRBJ1-1; the D is unclear. V gave up 7 bases and J gave up 5 bases, with 11 bases separating them. CDR1 is MDHEN, CDR2 SYDVKM, per germline. This CDR3 spans 12 amino acids. The CDR3 DNA reads as TGTGCCAGCAATTGGGCCGGAACTGAAGCTTTCTTT. Translation gives CASNWAGTEAFF.

The chain recombines TRBV5-1 with TRBJ1-4, with 9 positions matching TRBD1. Germline values: CDR1 SGHRS, CDR2 YFSETQ. Germline trimming cut 5 bases from V and 6 bases from J; bases unmatched to any gene: 8. The CDR3 totals 15 residues. Written as DNA, the CDR3 is TGCGCCAGCAGGGATCCGGGACAGGGTGATGAAAAACTGTTTTTT. Translation gives CASRDPGQGDEKLFF.

As to this clone: Other DNA sequences in this sample translate to the same CDR3. V usage is TRBV7-9 and J usage is TRBJ1-5, with D tentatively TRBD1 (6 bases). Germline V lookup: CDR1 SEHNR, CDR2 FQNEAQ (reference sequence). Trimming removed 2 bases from V and 1 base from J, with 6 bases in between. The CDR3 extends over 14 amino acids. This CDR3 reads CASSLQGSNQPQHF. The CDR3 DNA follows: TGTGCCAGCAGCTTACAGGGGAGCAATCAGCCCCAGCATTTT.

V and J are TRBV5-1 and TRBJ2-7; maybe TRBD2 (6 bases). The CDR3 runs 15 residues. V lost 2 bases and J 0 bases, leaving 12 bases between the germline ends. Germline values: CDR1 SGHRS, CDR2 YFSETQ. CDR3 amino acids: CASSFRDGGSYEQYF. The DNA of the CDR3 is TGCGCCAGCAGCTTCCGAGACGGGGGCTCCTACGAGCAGTACTTC.

The table lists this clone with a few counts. The chain joins TRBV27 to TRBJ1-1; D is unclear. Germline loops: CDR1 MNHEY, CDR2 SMNVEV (reference sequence). V was clipped by 11 bases and J by 2 bases, with 18 bases between them. The CDR3 spans 14 residues. This CDR3 is CASRRVPGNTEAFF. The CDR3 DNA is TGTGCCTCCAGGCGGGTACCCGGAAACACTGAAGCTTTCTTT.

This chain links TRBV25-1 with TRBJ2-1, with 9 nucleotides matching TRBD2. V lost 1 base, J lost 10 bases, and 5 bases stayed unmatched. Germline CDR1 is MGHDK and CDR2 is SYGVNS. This CDR3 is built from 14 residues. This CDR3 reads CASSESAGGREQFF. CDR3 bases: TGTGCCAGCAGTGAATCGGCGGGGGGGCGCGAGCAGTTCTTC.

The chain combines TRBV16 with TRBJ2-4; 10 bases are shared with TRBD1. Germline V gene lookup returns CDR1 KGHSY and CDR2 FQNENV. V shed 1 base and J 7 bases; nucleotides not matched to a gene: 7. The CDR3 has 16 residues. CDR3 amino acids: CASSQWGTGAVNIQYF. For the CDR3, the DNA is TGTGCCAGCAGCCAATGGGGGACAGGGGCGGTTAACATTCAGTACTTC.

For the CDR3, the DNA is TGCGCCAGCAGCTTGGTAGGGAGCAGTGAGCAGTTCTTC. Translating gives CASSLVGSSEQFF. The chain has TRBV5-1 and TRBJ2-1, with D possibly TRBD2 on 5 matching bases. The CDR3 length is 13 residues. The germline V gene has CDR1 SGHRS and CDR2 YFSETQ. V was shortened by 0 bases and J by 9 bases, with 10 bases between the two germline ends.

The chain is built from TRBV7-3 and TRBJ2-5; 8 nucleotides match TRBD2. J was trimmed by 2 bases and V by 5 bases; bases with no gene match: 7. In germline, CDR1 is SGHTA, CDR2 FQGTGA. CDR3 size: 15 residues. CDR3 bases: TGTGCCAGCAGCCCCGGGGGGGGCATACAAGAGACCCAGTACTTC. Protein sequence: CASSPGGGIQETQYF.

The chain joins TRBV5-6 to TRBJ1-1; 7 bases map to TRBD1. The ends lost 5 bases at V and 3 bases at J; junction bases unmatched: 13. This CDR3 spans 16 amino acids. CDR1 and CDR2 from the germline V gene are SGHDT and YYEEEE. CDR3 region: CASSLTGWGSDTEAFF. CDR3 sequence (DNA): TGTGCCAGCAGTCTGACAGGGTGGGGCTCGGACACTGAAGCTTTCTTT.